The rows below give T cell receptor beta chains drawn from one sample of a study of identical twins. MiXCR, applied by TCRdb to the 5' RACE reads, yields one record per CDR3 protein. The sample lists hundreds of thousands of distinct CDR3 sequences; roughly an eighth were seen once. The sample comprised memory (CD45RO+) T cells sorted from blood. The source of these receptors is a woman aged 18 to 35 in good health. CDR3s include the opening cysteine and the closing phenylalanine or tryptophan. A D gene is named only where the DNA matches it firmly. Part of the rows lack a size; the others show once, few, many or a class for expanded clones.

abundance,v_gene,j_gene,d_gene,CDR3nt,CDR3aa
few,TRBV29-1,TRBJ2-7,-,TGCAGCGTTAGAGGGGTGTCCTACGAGCAGTACTTC,CSVRGVSYEQYF
-,TRBV27,TRBJ2-5,TRBD2,TGTGCCAGCAGCCGACTAGCGGGGGGTTCGGAGACCCAGTACTTC,CASSRLAGGSETQYF
few,TRBV5-5,TRBJ2-1,TRBD2,TGTGCCAGCAGCCATAGCGGGAGTGGCTACAATGAGCAGTTCTTC,CASSHSGSGYNEQFF
few,TRBV5-6,TRBJ1-2,TRBD1,TGTGCCAGCAGCGGGCAAGGGGGCAGCTATGGCTACACCTTC,CASSGQGGSYGYTF
few,TRBV2,TRBJ1-2,-,TGTGCCAGCAGACTGGGGTTATTAGGTGGCTACACCTTC,CASRLGLLGGYTF
few,TRBV20-1,TRBJ2-1,-,TGCAGTGCAGTCGGCTACAATGAGCAGTTCTTC,CSAVGYNEQFF
many,TRBV20-1,TRBJ1-1,TRBD1,TGCAGTGCTGGACAGGGGGCGACTGAAGCTTTCTTT,CSAGQGATEAFF
many,TRBV12-3/TRBV12-4,TRBJ2-5,-,TGTGCCAGCAGTATACGGGCCCAAGAGACCCAGTACTTC,CASSIRAQETQYF
-,TRBV3-1,TRBJ2-2,TRBD1,TGTGCCAGCAGCCGGACAGGGGCCACCGGGGAGCTGTTTTTT,CASSRTGATGELFF
-,TRBV6-1,TRBJ1-5,-,TGTGCCAGCAAGGGGGGGGTAAATCAGCCCCAGCATTTT,CASKGGVNQPQHF
few,TRBV12-3/TRBV12-4,TRBJ1-6,TRBD1,TGTGCCAGCAGTAGGAGGACAGGGGATAATTCACCCCTCCACTTT,CASSRRTGDNSPLHF
-,TRBV20-1,TRBJ1-1,TRBD1,TGCAGTGCTGCCGGGACAGGGGGCTTTCGAACTGAAGCTTTCTTT,CSAAGTGGFRTEAFF
-,TRBV5-1,TRBJ2-1,-,TGCGCCAGCAGCTTGGATGGCTACCTCTCCTACAATGAGCAGTTCTTC,CASSLDGYLSYNEQFF
few,TRBV5-1,TRBJ1-1,-,TGCGCCAGCAGCCATTTGACGAACACTGAAGCTTTCTTT,CASSHLTNTEAFF
-,TRBV30,TRBJ2-7,-,TGTGCCTGGAGTACTTCGACCTACGAGCAGTACTTC,CAWSTSTYEQYF